This T cell receptor (beta chain) was sequenced during a study of identical twins. General study findings and limits: An excess of low generation probability was shown by twin-shared out-of-frame alpha sequences. Researchers reported weaker excess twin sharing in beta out-of-frame sequences. There was more out-of-frame TCR alpha sharing in monozygotic twins than models estimated.

The CDR3 consists of 17 residues. Trimming cost V 2 bases and J 8 bases; bases outside gene matches: 13. Germline V CDR1 and CDR2: SGHAT, FQNNGV. TCRdb redid the calling of the 5' RACE reads with MiXCR, one entry per CDR3 protein. The repertoire consists of around 290,000 distinct CDR3 sequences, with 8% to 9.5% occurring once and the leading ten covering under 7.5%. Details on this clonotype: The antigen is unknown.

These same records also appear under a second study, on yellow fever vaccine responses in identical twins.

The specimen was CD8+ T cells sorted from blood. The sequence was collected from a woman aged 18-29 years in good health. The V call is TRBV11-2, the J call TRBJ2-1, with TRBD2 identical over 9 bases. DNA for the CDR3: TGTGCCAGCAGCTTACAGCAGTTCGGCGGGAGGGCCCATGAGCAGTTCTTC. This codes for CASSLQQFGGRAHEQFF.